The rows below give T cell receptor beta chains drawn from one sample of a study of shared clonotypes between healthy human individuals. Repertoires were generated with immunoSEQ multiplex PCR, while TCRdb's copy carries only in-frame clones and drops some. The table has 1,500,000 or so clones, just under 99% seen once; the top ten hold around 0.38%. Specimen: naive CD4+ T cells sorted from blood. The receptors were gathered from a man aged 25-40 years in good health. Each CDR3 is given with its conserved first and last residue. Some rows have no size entry. The others give once, few or many, or a class for an expanded clone.

v_call	cdr3_length	clone_size	j_call	cdr3_aa
TRBV5-1	15	.	TRBJ2-7	CASSIGTGRIYEQYF
TRBV27	15	.	TRBJ2-5	CASSFGTSGKETQYF
TRBV5-1	14	.	TRBJ1-3	CASSLEGDGNTIYF
TRBV7-9	13	.	TRBJ1-1	CASSRPGNTEAFF
TRBV7-3	15	.	TRBJ2-7	CASSFLTGGRYEQYF
TRBV5-1	14	.	TRBJ1-1	CASSLGLLNTEAFF
TRBV18	12	once	TRBJ2-7	CASSPSSYEQYF
TRBV18	13	.	TRBJ1-2	CASSLGQLYGYTF
TRBV27	13	once	TRBJ1-4	CASSGYLNEKLFF
TRBV5-1	14	.	TRBJ2-5	CASMGGRVRETQYF
TRBV5-1	14	once	TRBJ2-5	CASRMGGGGETQYF
TRBV5-1	16	.	TRBJ2-1	CASSLGYGLPYNEQFF
TRBV18	16	.	TRBJ2-2	CASSPPGLAPTGELFF
TRBV6-1	16	.	TRBJ2-2	CASSEWTGSGTGELFF
TRBV6-1	15	.	TRBJ2-6	CASSRRDHGANVLTF
TRBV30	11	.	TRBJ2-7	CAWSRSYEQYF